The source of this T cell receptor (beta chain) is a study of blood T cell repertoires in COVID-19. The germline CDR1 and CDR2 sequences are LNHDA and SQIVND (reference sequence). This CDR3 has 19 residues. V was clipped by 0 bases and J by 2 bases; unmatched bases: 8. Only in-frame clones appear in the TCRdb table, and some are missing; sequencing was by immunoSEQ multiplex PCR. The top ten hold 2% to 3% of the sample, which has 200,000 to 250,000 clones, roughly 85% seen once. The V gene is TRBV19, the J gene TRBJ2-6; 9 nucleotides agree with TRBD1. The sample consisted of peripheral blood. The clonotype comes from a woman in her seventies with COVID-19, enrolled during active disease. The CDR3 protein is CASSIEPGQGHAGANVLTF. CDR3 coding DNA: TGTGCCAGTAGTATAGAGCCGGGACAGGGTCATGCTGGGGCCAACGTCCTGACTTTC.